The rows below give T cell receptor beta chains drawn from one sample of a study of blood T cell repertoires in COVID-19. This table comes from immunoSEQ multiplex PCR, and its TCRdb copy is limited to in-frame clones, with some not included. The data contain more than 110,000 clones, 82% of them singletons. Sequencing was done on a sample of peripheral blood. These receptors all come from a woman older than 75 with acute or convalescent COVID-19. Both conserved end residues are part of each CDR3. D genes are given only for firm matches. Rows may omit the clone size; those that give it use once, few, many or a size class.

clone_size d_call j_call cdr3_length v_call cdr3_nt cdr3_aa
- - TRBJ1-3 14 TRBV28 TGTGCCAGCAGTAGACACCTCTCTGGAAACACCATATATTTT CASSRHLSGNTIYF
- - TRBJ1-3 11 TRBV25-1 TGTGCCAGCAGTGTAGGAAACACCATATATTTT CASSVGNTIYF
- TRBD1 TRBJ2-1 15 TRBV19 TGTGCCAGTAGTACGCGGGACAGGGGTGATGGTGAGCAGTTCTTC CASSTRDRGDGEQFF
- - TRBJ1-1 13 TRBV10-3 TGTGCCATCAGTGAGGGCCCGAACACTGAAGCTTTCTTT CAISEGPNTEAFF
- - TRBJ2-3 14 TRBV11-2 TGTGCCAGCAGCCCCCTTCTGAGTTCAGATACGCAGTATTTT CASSPLLSSDTQYF
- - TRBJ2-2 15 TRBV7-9 TGTGCCAGCAGCTTTATACGGGGAGGCACCGGGGAGCTGTTTTTT CASSFIRGGTGELFF
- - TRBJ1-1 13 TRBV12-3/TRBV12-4 TGTGCCAGCAGTTTCTATATCAATGCTGAAGCTTTCTTT CASSFYINAEAFF
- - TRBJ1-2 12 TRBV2 TGTGCCAGACAGGGAACTAACTATGGCTACACCTTC CARQGTNYGYTF
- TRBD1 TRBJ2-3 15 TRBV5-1 TGCGCCAGCAGTCCCATGACAGGGAGCACAGATACGCAGTATTTT CASSPMTGSTDTQYF
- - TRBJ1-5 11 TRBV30 TGTGCCTGGAGGTTCGATCAGCCCCAGCATTTT CAWRFDQPQHF
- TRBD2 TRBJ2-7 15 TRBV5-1 TGCGCCAGCAGCTTGCAGGTGGGGGGGAGCTACGAGCAGTACTTC CASSLQVGGSYEQYF
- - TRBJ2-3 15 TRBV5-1 TGCGCCAGCAGCTTCTTATCGGCGGGCACAGATACGCAGTATTTT CASSFLSAGTDTQYF
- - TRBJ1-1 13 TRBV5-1 TGCGCCAGCAGCTTTGACCAGGGGACTGAAGCTTTCTTT CASSFDQGTEAFF
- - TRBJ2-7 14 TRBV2 TGTGCCAGCAGTGATAGGCGGACAGAAAATGAGCAGTACTTC CASSDRRTENEQYF
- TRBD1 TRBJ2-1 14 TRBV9 TGTGCCAGCAGCGTGGGACAGGGCATTACAGATCAGTTCTTC CASSVGQGITDQFF
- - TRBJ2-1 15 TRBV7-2 TGTGCCAGCAGCTTAGAGCTAGCGCCGTACAATGAGCAGTTCTTC CASSLELAPYNEQFF
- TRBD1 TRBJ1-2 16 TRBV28 TGTGCCAGCGTAGTAGGACAGGGTGGAGTTCGCTATGGCTACACCTTC CASVVGQGGVRYGYTF
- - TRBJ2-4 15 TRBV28 TGTGCCAGCAGCCTCGGGGGAGGAGCCAAAAACATTCAGTACTTC CASSLGGGAKNIQYF
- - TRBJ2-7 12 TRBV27 TGTGCCAGCAGTCTTAAAACAGGGGAGCAGTACTTC CASSLKTGEQYF
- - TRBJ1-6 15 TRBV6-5 TGTGCCAGCGGGTTTGGACAGTCTTATAATTCACCCCTCCACTTT CASGFGQSYNSPLHF
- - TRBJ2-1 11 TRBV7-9 TGTGCCAGCAGCTTCTCCTATGAGCAGTTCTTC CASSFSYEQFF
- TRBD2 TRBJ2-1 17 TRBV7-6 TGTGCCAGCAGCTTAGCCTCGGGGGGGGGAATAAGGAATGAGCAGTTCTTC CASSLASGGGIRNEQFF
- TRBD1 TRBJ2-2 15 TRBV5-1 TGCGCCAGCAGCTTGGCAGGGGGCAGGACCGGGGAGCTGTTTTTT CASSLAGGRTGELFF
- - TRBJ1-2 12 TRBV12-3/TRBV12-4 TGTGCCAGCAGTAGATTTACCGGGGGCTACACCTTC CASSRFTGGYTF
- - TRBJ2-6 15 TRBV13 TGTGCCAGCAGCTTATACATGGCTGGGGCCAACGTCCTGACTTTC CASSLYMAGANVLTF
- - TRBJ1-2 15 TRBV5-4 TGTGCCAGCAGCTCAAGCCCACGGGTCGACTATGGCTACACCTTC CASSSSPRVDYGYTF
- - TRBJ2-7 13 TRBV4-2 TGTGCCAGCAGCCAAGTTAGTTACTACGAGCAGTACTTC CASSQVSYYEQYF
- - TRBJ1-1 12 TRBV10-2 TGCGCCAGCGGATGGGGCCAAGGTGAAGCTTTCTTT CASGWGQGEAFF
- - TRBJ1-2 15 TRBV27 TGTGCCAGCAGTTTATTTGGGAGTACTAACTATGGCTACACCTTC CASSLFGSTNYGYTF
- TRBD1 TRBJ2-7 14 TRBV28 TGTGCCAGCAGTTTACTAGACAGGGGGCTCGAGCAGTACTTC CASSLLDRGLEQYF
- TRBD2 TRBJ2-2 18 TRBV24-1 TGTGCCACCAGTGACCAAACGGCGCGGGGGGGCGCAACCGGGGAGCTGTTTTTT CATSDQTARGGATGELFF
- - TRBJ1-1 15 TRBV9 TGTGCCAGCAGCGGATTAACAGGGAGGGGCACTGAAGCTTTCTTT CASSGLTGRGTEAFF
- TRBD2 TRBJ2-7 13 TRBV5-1 TGCGCCAGCAGTCTCTTCCGGGGGGACGAGCAGTACTTC CASSLFRGDEQYF
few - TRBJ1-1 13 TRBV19 TGTGCCAGTAGTTCACAGGTAGGGACTGAAGCTTTCTTT CASSSQVGTEAFF
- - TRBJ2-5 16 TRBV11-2 TGTGCCAGCAGCCCTTATCCTAGGACAGTACAAGAGACCCAGTACTTC CASSPYPRTVQETQYF
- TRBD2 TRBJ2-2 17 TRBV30 TGTGCCTGGAGTGTATCCGGACTAGCGTTCGGCACCGGGGAGCTGTTTTTT CAWSVSGLAFGTGELFF
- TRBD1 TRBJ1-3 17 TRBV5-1 TGCGCCAGCAGCTGGACCCCGGACAGGTATGGTGGAAACACCATATATTTT CASSWTPDRYGGNTIYF
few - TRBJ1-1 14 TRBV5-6 TGTGCCAGCAGCTCGGTAGAGGGGAACACTGAAGCTTTCTTT CASSSVEGNTEAFF
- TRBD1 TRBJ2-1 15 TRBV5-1 TGCGCCAGCAGCTTGGATGGGACAGGGTGGAATGAGCAGTTCTTC CASSLDGTGWNEQFF
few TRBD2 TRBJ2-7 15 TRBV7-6 TGTGCCAGCAGCTTAGGCGGGAGGCCGTTCCACGAGCAGTACTTC CASSLGGRPFHEQYF
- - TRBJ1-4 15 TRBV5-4 TGTGCCAGCAGCTTGGGAGGTGCAACTAATGAAAAACTGTTTTTT CASSLGGATNEKLFF
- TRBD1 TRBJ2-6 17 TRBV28 TGTGCCAGCATCGACAACAGGGGCCTCAGCGAAGCCAACGTCCTGACTTTC CASIDNRGLSEANVLTF
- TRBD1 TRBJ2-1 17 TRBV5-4 TGTGCCAGCAGCCGTGGGACAGGTGGGTACGGATACAATGAGCAGTTCTTC CASSRGTGGYGYNEQFF
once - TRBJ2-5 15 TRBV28 TGTGCCAGCAGTCCCCCGCTAGGGCGAGGGGAGACCCAGTACTTC CASSPPLGRGETQYF
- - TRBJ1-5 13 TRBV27 TGTGCCAGCAGTCGGATCAGGGATCAGCCCCAGCATTTT CASSRIRDQPQHF
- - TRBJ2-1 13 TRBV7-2 TGTGCCAGCAGCGTAACTAGTTACCATGAGCAGTTCTTC CASSVTSYHEQFF
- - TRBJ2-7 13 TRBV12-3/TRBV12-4 TGTGCCAGCAGTACGACTAGTGGGTACGAGCAGTACTTC CASSTTSGYEQYF
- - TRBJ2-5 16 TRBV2 TGTGCCAGCAGTCAACGACCTAACAGGTTCCAAGAGACCCAGTACTTC CASSQRPNRFQETQYF
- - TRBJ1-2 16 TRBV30 TGTGCCTGGAGTGGTCTCGGCGGGGTAGGTGACTATGGCTACACCTTC CAWSGLGGVGDYGYTF
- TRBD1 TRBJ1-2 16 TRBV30 TGTGCCTGGACCCCCCCAACAGGGGGCATGGACTATGGCTACACCTTC CAWTPPTGGMDYGYTF
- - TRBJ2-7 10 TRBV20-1 TGCAGTTCGCAGCGGCTGGAGCAGTACTTC CSSQRLEQYF
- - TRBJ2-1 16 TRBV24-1 TGTGCCACCAGTGATCCGTCAGGGATGGGATACAATGAGCAGTTCTTC CATSDPSGMGYNEQFF
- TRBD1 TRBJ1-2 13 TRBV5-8 TGTGCCAGCAGTCGCCGGGACAGGGACGTTTACACCTTC CASSRRDRDVYTF
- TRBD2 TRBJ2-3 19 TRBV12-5 TGTGCTAGTGGCCTAGTGGGTAGCGGGAGGGAAAGGGGCACAGATACGCAGTATTTT CASGLVGSGRERGTDTQYF
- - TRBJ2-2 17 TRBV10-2 TGCGCCAGCAGTGAGTCGAAAGCGGGCAGACACACCGGGGAGCTGTTTTTT CASSESKAGRHTGELFF
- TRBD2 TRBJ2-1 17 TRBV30 TGTGCCTGGAGTGTAAACCTAATGTGGACTAGCAAAAATGAGCAGTTCTTC CAWSVNLMWTSKNEQFF
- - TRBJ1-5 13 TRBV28 TGTGCCAGCAGTACGTTCGGTAGAGTGGCCCAGCATTTT CASSTFGRVAQHF
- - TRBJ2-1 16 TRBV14 TGTGCCAGCAGCCCGTTAGTATGGAGCTCCTACAATGAGCAGTTCTTC CASSPLVWSSYNEQFF